This T cell receptor (beta chain) appears in the sequencing data of a study of shared clonotypes between healthy human individuals (dated by TCRdb to between 2020 and 2021). At the level of the whole study: The cohort included three men and two women between 18 and 49 years of age. Per donor, three plates each were used for CD4 naive and CD4 memory, two for CD8 naive, and one for CD8 memory. Between about 0.8 and 9 billion PBMCs per donor were obtained by leukapheresis. The study deeply sequenced blood TCR repertoires of about 5 healthy adults to estimate repertoire size and the extent of clonotype sharing between individuals. To increase sequencing depth and limit assay-specific biases, different laboratories used diverse techniques to prepare libraries and sequence TCR repertoires. What the work shows at the level of the full study, not this receptor alone: When several donors were compared, the shared fraction of clonotypes was about 5.5% for naive CD4, around 4% for naive CD8, roughly 2.5% for memory CD4, and around 0.4% for memory CD8. Rarefaction of sorted-subset datasets indicated incomplete sequencing despite the large sequencing depth. Pairwise subsampling indicated that sequencing depth was expected to affect the degree of clonotype sharing among donors. Clonotypes shared by all four sorted-subset donors showed higher generation probabilities than non-shared clonotypes. Sampling was limited to blood, and TCR repertoires in tissue likely differ from TCR repertoires in blood. Because the study included only a small number of donors, the genetic and exposure-history diversity represented was limited. Naive subsets generally had larger estimated clonotype richness than memory subsets.

Using the deep immunoSEQ assay, multiplex PCR amplified TCR CDR3 regions from genomic DNA. Extracted genomic DNA from each cell subset was spread evenly across all wells of several immunoSEQ 96-well plates, with each plate serving as a replicate. Each replicate PCR for sorted subsets received around 0.2 ug genomic DNA, equal to tens of thousands of T cell genomes. Purified libraries were measured with a Qubit 3.0 fluorometer, size-checked on a Bioanalyzer 2100, and measured again with the KAPA Library Quantification kit. Every immunoSEQ 96-well plate was sequenced on a dedicated single-read 150-cycle Illumina NextSeq 550 flow cell. The source study handled its data this way. Because the immunoSEQ output held only junctional sequences and lacked quality scores, the filtering could not match the filtering applied to full-length reads. To assign V/J genes and CDR3, sequences were annotated using PyIR, a Python wrapper for IgBLAST v1.9, with IMGT germline references. Reads were removed for weak V/J assignments (E-value above 1e-6), missing CDR3, stop codons, out-of-frame junctions, or ambiguous translated residues. V3J clonotypes were defined by identical inferred V gene, J gene, and CDR3 amino acid sequence. To compute the percentage overlap between repertoires, the number of shared unique clonotypes was divided by the size of the smaller repertoire. Three approaches were used to assess repertoire richness: RTK rarefaction, the Chao1 estimator, and Recon v2.1 estimates of unobserved clonotypes. OLGA was used to compute generation probabilities for all TCRbeta clonotypes that the gDNA method yielded from several donors. This is the immuneACCESS table as TCRdb keeps it, with only in-frame sequences that have V and J called. A part of the clones is gone; compared with another copy, unresolved V genes explain less than half, and the rest is unexplained. V and J calls and clone size are as listed in that table; D and trimming were resolved from the DNA. Here the sample has 2 million or so clones; 90% to 95% occur a single time. The top ten clonotypes cover 0.13% of the sample.

Donors were healthy HIV-negative adults with no recently reported acute infections or vaccinations. All donors were Caucasian adults living in Nashville, Tennessee, USA. Magnetic negative selection was used to enrich CD4+ T cells, after which naive cells were positively selected on CD45RA and the negative fraction became the memory subset. Blood was obtained by leukapheresis, after which PBMCs were separated by Ficoll-Histopaque density gradient centrifugation and cryopreserved in liquid nitrogen vapor phase. Analytical flow cytometry was used to check the purity and quantity of every magnetically sorted T cell population. From each sorted fraction, genomic DNA was isolated and quantified by UV absorbance on a Nanodrop 2000c. Worth noting for this clone: What antigen it recognizes has not been identified. No much larger clone exists at a distance of one base, and base qualities are not known.

Taken from cysteine to phenylalanine, the CDR3 has 15 residues. Only CDR3 DNA remains: 45 bases, in frame from the first base. CDR1 is given as SGHRS and CDR2 as YFSETQ, both from the germline V gene. V and J are truncated by 6 bases and 5 bases respectively, leaving an intervening sequence of 20 bases. This sequence was found in a man aged 18 to 30 in good health. The chain uses TRBV5-1 and TRBJ2-5, with the D gene not clear enough to name. Sequencing was carried out using naive CD4+ T cells sorted from blood. The intended sense of this specimen's cell subset or site label: CD45RA+ positively selected. The nucleotide sequence is TGCGCCAGCAACCCGTCCACGGGTAGGAGTGAGACCCAGTACTTC. Its translation reads: CASNPSTGRSETQYF. This CDR3, with the reference TRBV5-1 and TRBJ2-5 proteins standing in past its ends, gives the full variable domain KAGVTQTPRYLIKTRGQQVTLSCSPISGHRSVSWYQQTPGQGLQFLFEYFSETQRNKGNFPGRFSGRQFSNSRSEMNVSTLELGDSALYLCASNPSTGRSETQYFGPGTRLLVL.